These T cell receptor beta chains were read from a single sample in a study of blood T cells in healthy people across ages. TCRdb analysed the 5' RACE reads with MiXCR anew, one entry per CDR3 protein. The sample includes some 1.4 million distinct CDR3 sequences, approximately 38% of them seen just once. The specimen was blood. These receptors were obtained from a woman under 30 in good health. CDR3s include the opening cysteine and the closing phenylalanine or tryptophan. D genes are given only for firm matches. Clone size appears in some rows only: once, few, many, or a class for an expanded clone.

v_gene	abundance	d_gene	j_gene	len	CDR3nt	CDR3aa
TRBV7-2	.	.	TRBJ2-5	19	TGTGCCAGCAGCTTACCCTACGAGCCCACCCGTGAATTCCAAGAGACCCAGTACTTC	CASSLPYEPTREFQETQYF
TRBV20-1	.	TRBD2	TRBJ2-7	16	TGCAGTGCTAGAGATCGAAATAGCGGGAGGTGGGATGAGCAGTACTTC	CSARDRNSGRWDEQYF
TRBV5-5	few	TRBD1	TRBJ1-2	14	TGTGCCAGCAGCCCGGAGCGGGACAGGGGTATTGGCACCTTC	CASSPERDRGIGTF
TRBV12-3/TRBV12-4	.	.	TRBJ2-7	13	TGTGCCAGCAGTTTTTCATCTTTCGAGGAGCAGTACTTC	CASSFSSFEEQYF
TRBV9	many	.	TRBJ2-2	13	TGTGCCAGCAGCGTCCAACCCACCGGGGAGCTGTTTTTT	CASSVQPTGELFF
TRBV7-9	.	TRBD2	TRBJ2-1	13	TGTGCCAGCAGCCCCGGGACTAGCTTTGAGCAGTTCTTC	CASSPGTSFEQFF
TRBV6-6	.	.	TRBJ2-7	13	TGTGCCAGCAGTGATGGAGATGCCTACGAGCAGTACTTC	CASSDGDAYEQYF
TRBV9	.	.	TRBJ1-2	14	TGTGCCAGCAGCTGGGGGCAGGGGCCCAGTGGCTACACCTTC	CASSWGQGPSGYTF
TRBV7-2	once	.	TRBJ1-5	15	TGTGCCAGCAGCTCCCAGGCTGATAGCAATCAGCCCCGGCATTTT	CASSSQADSNQPRHF
TRBV3-1	.	.	TRBJ2-3	14	TGTGCCAGCAGATTGTTAGGGGAACCTGATACGCAGTATTTT	CASRLLGEPDTQYF
TRBV29-1	.	.	TRBJ2-7	15	TGCAGCGTTGAAGGAGGGGGGTGGGGCTCCTACGAGCAGTACTTC	CSVEGGGWGSYEQYF
TRBV27	.	.	TRBJ2-7	15	TGTGCCAGCAGTTTAGCGGGATACGCCTCCTACGAGCAGTACTTC	CASSLAGYASYEQYF
TRBV20-1	.	.	TRBJ1-6	14	TGCAGTGCTAGGCCGGGGTTGAATAATTCACCCCCCCACTTT	CSARPGLNNSPPHF
TRBV10-3	.	TRBD1	TRBJ2-1	15	TGTGCCATCAGTGAAGTCAGCACAGGGGGGAATGAGCAGTTCTTC	CAISEVSTGGNEQFF
TRBV6-5	.	.	TRBJ2-7	15	TGTGCCAGCAGTTACTCGACCGGGAGTATGGGCGAGCAGTACTTC	CASSYSTGSMGEQYF
TRBV27	.	.	TRBJ1-4	14	TGTACCAGCAGTTTAGAGGTCGGGGGTTCAAAACTGTTTTTT	CTSSLEVGGSKLFF
TRBV29-1	.	.	TRBJ2-7	13	TGCAGCGCCCTCGGGGGGCGTACCGACGAGCAGTACTTC	CSALGGRTDEQYF
TRBV2	.	.	TRBJ2-3	15	TGTGCCAGCAGTGAGCGGGAAGACCCCACAGATACGCAGTATTTT	CASSEREDPTDTQYF
TRBV3-1	.	TRBD2	TRBJ2-7	19	TGTGCCAGCACCCACCATTTGGCCGCACTAGCGGGAGGGCCCCACGAGCAGTACTTC	CASTHHLAALAGGPHEQYF
TRBV7-9	few	.	TRBJ2-4	13	TGTGCCAGCGACCGACTAAGCAAAAACATTCAGTACTTC	CASDRLSKNIQYF
TRBV28	many	.	TRBJ2-3	14	TGTGCCAGCAGCCGATCACCAGTCACAGATACGCAGTATTTT	CASSRSPVTDTQYF
TRBV7-3	.	TRBD1	TRBJ2-2	17	TGTGCCAGCAGCCCTACAATACAGGGGGGGAACACCGGGGAGCTGTTTTTT	CASSPTIQGGNTGELFF
TRBV10-3	.	TRBD1	TRBJ1-2	18	TGTGCCATCAGTCCATACTCAATACCGGGACAGGGGGACTATGGCTACACCTTC	CAISPYSIPGQGDYGYTF
TRBV4-2	few	TRBD2	TRBJ2-5	16	TGTGCCAGCAGCCAAGGGGCTAGCGGGGGGGGAGAGACCCAGTACTTC	CASSQGASGGGETQYF
TRBV12-3/TRBV12-4	.	.	TRBJ1-2	12	TGTGCCGGCAGTTTCCCGGACTATGGCTACACCTTC	CAGSFPDYGYTF
TRBV15	.	TRBD1	TRBJ1-1	14	TGTGCCACCAGCGGACCGACAGGGTTGACTGAAGCTTTCTTT	CATSGPTGLTEAFF
TRBV29-1	.	.	TRBJ2-7	13	TGCAGCGTTGTTGGGGGCTTGGGGAATGAGCAGTACTTC	CSVVGGLGNEQYF
TRBV3-1	.	.	TRBJ2-2	15	TGTGCCAGCAGCAGGGCGGGGAAGAACACCGGGGAGCTGTTTTTT	CASSRAGKNTGELFF
TRBV6-5	.	.	TRBJ2-3	16	TGTGCCAGCAGCTATTACCGACAGCCTAGCACAGATACGCAGTATTTT	CASSYYRQPSTDTQYF
TRBV2	.	.	TRBJ1-2	14	TGTGCCAGCAGTGAATTGGTAGGAAACTATGGCTACACCTTC	CASSELVGNYGYTF
TRBV19	.	TRBD1	TRBJ1-2	14	TGTGCCAGTAACCCGGACAGGGGAGACTATGGCTACACCTTC	CASNPDRGDYGYTF
TRBV15	.	.	TRBJ2-7	14	TGTGCCACCAGCAGAGATAGGGCGGAGCCCGAGCAGTACTTC	CATSRDRAEPEQYF
TRBV12-3/TRBV12-4	few	TRBD2	TRBJ2-2	15	TGTGCCAGCATTCTTAGCGGGGGCTGGGGCGGGGAGCTGTTTTTT	CASILSGGWGGELFF
TRBV5-1	.	.	TRBJ2-7	13	TGCGCCAGCAGCTTGGCCCCAGTGCGCGAGCAGTACTTC	CASSLAPVREQYF
TRBV20-1	.	.	TRBJ2-1	11	TGCAGTGCTAGACGAGCGGCTGAGCAGTTCTTC	CSARRAAEQFF
TRBV9	few	TRBD1	TRBJ1-5	14	TGTGCCAGCGGACCTACAGGGGAATTCCAGCCCCAGCATTTT	CASGPTGEFQPQHF
TRBV20-1	many	.	TRBJ2-7	13	TGCAGTGCCTCAACCGGGGGCAGGGGCGAGCAGTACTTC	CSASTGGRGEQYF
TRBV6-6	.	.	TRBJ2-1	14	TGTGCCAGCAGTTACGCCAAGGGGGGCTACGAGCAGTTCTTC	CASSYAKGGYEQFF
TRBV20-1	.	TRBD2	TRBJ2-5	17	TGCAGTGCCGACCTCATACCGGGACTAGAAGGGTACAATGAGCAGTACTTC	CSADLIPGLEGYNEQYF
TRBV4-2	.	.	TRBJ1-5	16	TGTGCCAGCAGCCAAGATTCAGGGGTATCAAGGCAGCCCCAGCATTTT	CASSQDSGVSRQPQHF
TRBV6-5	.	.	TRBJ1-2	14	TGTGCCAGCAGTTACTCGGGGAGGGGAAATGGCTACACCTTC	CASSYSGRGNGYTF
TRBV11-3	.	TRBD2	TRBJ2-5	17	TGTGCCAGCAGCTCCGGGGGACTAGTAGGGTACTGGGATGAGCAGTACTTC	CASSSGGLVGYWDEQYF